Sequencing of this T cell receptor beta chain was carried out in a study of blood T cell repertoires in COVID-19. Study as a whole: Donors in the United States, Italy and Spain gave samples during acute or convalescent COVID-19.

CDR1 is SGHDN, CDR2 FVKESK, per germline. Trimming removed 0 bases from V and 0 bases from J; junction bases left unmatched: 13. The CDR3 spans 20 residues. Those enrolled in Seattle joined during active infection and were followed longitudinally afterward. This clone occurred once. As handled by the study authors: Reference gene primers were amplified, and this amplification served to estimate nucleated cell counts. TCRdb keeps only in-frame clones here, not all; method: immunoSEQ multiplex PCR. V and J calls and clone size are those listed in that table; D and trimming were worked out from the DNA. The table has some 250,000 clones, around nine tenths seen once; the top ten hold approximately 5.1%.

The sequenced material came from peripheral blood. The sequence derives from a woman aged 55-70 years with COVID-19, enrolled during active disease. The chain couples TRBV14 to TRBJ2-1, with TRBD2 matching 8 bases. The CDR3 loop reads CASSQDKNLAGGFSYNEQFF. CDR3 sequence (DNA): TGTGCCAGCAGCCAAGACAAAAACCTGGCGGGAGGTTTCTCCTACAATGAGCAGTTCTTC.